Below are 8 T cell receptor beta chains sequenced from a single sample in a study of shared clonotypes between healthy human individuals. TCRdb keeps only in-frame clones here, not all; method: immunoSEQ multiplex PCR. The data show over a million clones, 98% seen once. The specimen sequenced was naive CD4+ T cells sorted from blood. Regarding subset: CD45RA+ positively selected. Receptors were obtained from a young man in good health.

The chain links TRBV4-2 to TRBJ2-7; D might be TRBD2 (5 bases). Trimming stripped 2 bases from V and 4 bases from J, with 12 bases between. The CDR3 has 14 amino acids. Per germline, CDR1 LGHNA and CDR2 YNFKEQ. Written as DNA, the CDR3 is TGTGCCAGCAGCCAAACTGGGAAGCGGTACGAGCAGTACTTC. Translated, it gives CASSQTGKRYEQYF.

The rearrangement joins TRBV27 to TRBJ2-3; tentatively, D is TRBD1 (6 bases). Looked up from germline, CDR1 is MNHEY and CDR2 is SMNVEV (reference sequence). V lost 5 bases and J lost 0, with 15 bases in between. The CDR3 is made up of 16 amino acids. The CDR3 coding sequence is TGTGCCAGCAGTGACAGGCTGGCAGTTAGCACAGATACGCAGTATTTT. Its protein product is CASSDRLAVSTDTQYF.

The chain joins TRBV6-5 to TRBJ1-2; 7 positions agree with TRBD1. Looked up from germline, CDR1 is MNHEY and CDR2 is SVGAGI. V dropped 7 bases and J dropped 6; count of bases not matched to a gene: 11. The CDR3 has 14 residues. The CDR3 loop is CASNNGFTGDGYTF. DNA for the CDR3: TGTGCCAGCAACAATGGTTTTACAGGGGATGGCTACACCTTC.

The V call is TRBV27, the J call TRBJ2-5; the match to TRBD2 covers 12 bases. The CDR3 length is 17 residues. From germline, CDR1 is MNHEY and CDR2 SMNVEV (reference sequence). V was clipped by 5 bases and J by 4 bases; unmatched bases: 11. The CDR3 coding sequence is TGTGCCAGCAGTGCACGACGACTAGCGGGAGCCGTAGAGACCCAGTACTTC. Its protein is CASSARRLAGAVETQYF.

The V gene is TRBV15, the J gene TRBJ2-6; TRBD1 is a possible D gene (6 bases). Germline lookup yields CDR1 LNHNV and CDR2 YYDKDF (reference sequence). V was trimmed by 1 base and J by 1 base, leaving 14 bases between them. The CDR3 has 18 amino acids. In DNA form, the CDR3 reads TGTGCCACCAGCAGAGGTTCAGGGGATCCTTCTGGGGCCAACGTCCTGACTTTC. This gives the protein CATSRGSGDPSGANVLTF.

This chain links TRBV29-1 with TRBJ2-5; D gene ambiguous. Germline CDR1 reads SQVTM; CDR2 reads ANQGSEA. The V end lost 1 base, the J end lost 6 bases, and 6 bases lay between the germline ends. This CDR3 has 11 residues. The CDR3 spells CSVEVGQTQYF. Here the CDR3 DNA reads TGCAGCGTTGAAGTAGGCCAGACCCAGTACTTC.

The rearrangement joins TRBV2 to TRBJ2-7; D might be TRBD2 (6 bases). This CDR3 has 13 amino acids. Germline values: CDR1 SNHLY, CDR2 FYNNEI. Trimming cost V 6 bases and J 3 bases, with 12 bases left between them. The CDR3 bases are TGTGCCAGCAGCCGCCTTAGCGGCTACGAGCAGTACTTC. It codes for CASSRLSGYEQYF.

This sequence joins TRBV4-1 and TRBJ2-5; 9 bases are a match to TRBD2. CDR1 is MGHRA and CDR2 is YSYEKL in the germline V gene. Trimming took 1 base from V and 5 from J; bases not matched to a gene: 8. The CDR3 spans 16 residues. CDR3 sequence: CASSQVLASGAETQYF. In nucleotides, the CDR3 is TGCGCCAGCAGCCAAGTCTTAGCTAGCGGGGCGGAGACCCAGTACTTC.